A selection of T cell receptor beta chains follows, all from one sample in a study of shared clonotypes between healthy human individuals. Some clones are missing from TCRdb's copy, which holds only in-frame ones; the method was immunoSEQ multiplex PCR. The sample records about 2.3 million clones, about nine tenths being singletons. The material sequenced was naive CD4+ T cells from PBMCs. The receptors were gathered from a man aged 18 to 29 in good health. Some clones in this sample may be carry-over from other donors' samples. Both conserved end residues are part of each CDR3. The D gene is left open where the match is weak. Size tells how often a clone was seen (once, few, many) or the class of an expanded clone, and some rows leave it out.

clone_size d_call j_call v_call cdr3_aa cdr3_nt
NA TRBD1 TRBJ2-5 TRBV5-1 CASSAYTGGETQYF TGCGCCAGCAGCGCCTACACAGGGGGTGAGACCCAGTACTTC
NA NA TRBJ1-2 TRBV7-9 CASSPEGRNYGYTF TGTGCCAGCAGCCCCGAGGGACGGAACTATGGCTACACCTTC
NA TRBD1 TRBJ1-2 TRBV28 CASSLDRTGGNYGYTF TGTGCCAGCAGTTTAGACCGGACAGGGGGAAACTATGGCTACACCTTC
NA TRBD2 TRBJ2-7 TRBV7-9 CASGVTGTSEYEQYF TGTGCCAGCGGCGTCACCGGGACTAGCGAATACGAGCAGTACTTC
few NA TRBJ1-1 TRBV28 CASTDANTEAFF TGTGCCAGCACGGACGCCAACACTGAAGCTTTCTTT
NA TRBD2 TRBJ2-7 TRBV28 CAISRTSGTYEQYF TGTGCCATTAGCCGGACTAGCGGCACCTACGAGCAGTACTTC
NA NA TRBJ2-1 TRBV7-7 CASSLQLLNEQFF TGTGCCAGCAGCTTACAGTTGCTCAATGAGCAGTTCTTC
NA TRBD2 TRBJ2-2 TRBV5-4 CASSFPSGGANTGELFF TGTGCCAGCAGCTTCCCTAGCGGAGGGGCGAACACCGGGGAGCTGTTTTTT
NA NA TRBJ1-2 TRBV5-4 CASSLSGQYYGYTF TGTGCCAGCAGCTTATCTGGCCAGTACTATGGCTACACCTTC
NA NA TRBJ2-5 TRBV7-2 CASSLSSSQETQYF TGTGCCAGCAGCTTATCGAGTTCTCAAGAGACCCAGTACTTC
NA NA TRBJ2-1 TRBV28 CASSSRTGMGGQFF TGTGCCAGCAGCTCAAGGACGGGGATGGGTGGGCAGTTCTTC
NA NA TRBJ2-7 TRBV28 CASSPYTYYPGQGGAYEQYF TGTGCCAGCAGTCCGTACACCTATTATCCGGGACAAGGAGGAGCCTACGAGCAGTACTTC
NA NA TRBJ2-3 TRBV7-8 CASSLTSGRWADTQYF TGTGCCAGCAGCTTAACTTCCGGGCGCTGGGCAGATACGCAGTATTTT
NA NA TRBJ2-7 TRBV2 CASRPMGYEQYF TGTGCCAGCAGGCCGATGGGGTACGAGCAGTACTTC
NA NA TRBJ2-4 TRBV14 CASSQDRAGAKNIQYF TGTGCCAGCAGCCAAGACAGGGCCGGAGCCAAAAACATTCAGTACTTC
NA NA TRBJ2-1 TRBV7-2 CASSPGRGGYNEQFF TGTGCCAGCAGCCCGGGGAGGGGGGGCTACAATGAGCAGTTCTTC
NA NA TRBJ1-2 TRBV6-6 CASSYSSAGLTYGYTF TGTGCCAGCAGTTACTCTTCGGCAGGGTTAACCTATGGCTACACCTTC